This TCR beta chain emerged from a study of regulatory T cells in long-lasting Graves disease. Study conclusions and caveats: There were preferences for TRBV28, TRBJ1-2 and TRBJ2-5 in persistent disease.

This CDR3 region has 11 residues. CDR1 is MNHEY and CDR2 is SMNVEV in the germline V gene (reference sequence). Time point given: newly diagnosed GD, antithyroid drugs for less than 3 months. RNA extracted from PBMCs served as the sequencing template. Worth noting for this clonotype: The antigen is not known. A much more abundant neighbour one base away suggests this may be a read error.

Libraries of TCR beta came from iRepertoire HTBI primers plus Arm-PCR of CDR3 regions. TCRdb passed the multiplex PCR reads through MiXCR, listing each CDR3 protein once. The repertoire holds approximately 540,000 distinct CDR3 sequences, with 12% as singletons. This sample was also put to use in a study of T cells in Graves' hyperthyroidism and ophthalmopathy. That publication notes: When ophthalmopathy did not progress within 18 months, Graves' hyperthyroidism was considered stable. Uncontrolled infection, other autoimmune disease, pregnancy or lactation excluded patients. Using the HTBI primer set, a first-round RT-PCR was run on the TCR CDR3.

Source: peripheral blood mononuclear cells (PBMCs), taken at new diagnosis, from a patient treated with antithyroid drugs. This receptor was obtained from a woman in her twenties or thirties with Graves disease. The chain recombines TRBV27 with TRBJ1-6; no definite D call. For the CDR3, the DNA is TGTACCAGCGGGGTTATTTCACCCCTCCACTTT. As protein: CTSGVISPLHF.